This T cell receptor beta chain was identified during a study of OX40 agonist ivuxolimab in advanced cancers. About the study: An agonistic anti-OX40 (CD134) antibody, ivuxolimab, was used to treat the patients. Study-level points and caveats: Among the nonresponders, some also had low normalized T-cell clonal expansion.

Data came from immunoSEQ multiplex PCR; TCRdb stores just in-frame clones and leaves some out. The sample carries about 98,000 clones, around 85% recorded once. The junction had 9 bases not matched to a gene; V was cut back by 7 bases and J by 6 bases. CDR3 length equals 13 residues. Germline V gives CDR1 MNHEY, CDR2 SVGAGI. With respect to this clone: Its antigen is as yet unknown.

Samples were taken at baseline and on day 1 of cycles 4 and 7. The genes are TRBV6-5 and TRBJ2-7, with 7 bases that match TRBD1. This receptor was obtained from an adult with an advanced solid tumor such as melanoma, head and neck, liver or kidney cancer. The source was CD4+ or CD8+ T cells sorted from blood, collected in a trial of the OX40 agonist ivuxolimab. The DNA for the CDR3 is TGTGCCAGCAAGTCAGGGGGTTCAGTCGAGCAGTACTTC. Encoded protein: CASKSGGSVEQYF.